This paragraph covers one T cell receptor beta chain sequence. Its target is not known. This specimen belongs to a study of T cell clonotyping in hematopoietic cell transplantation. Notes on the study in general: Without cell sorting, CD4 versus CD8 contributions remain unresolved. At the given depth, recipient repertoires were over 95% de novo clonotypes. After transplant, recipient diversity fell while pathologically expanded clonotypes grew through day 180. Broader posttransplant TCR repertoire diversity was predicted by graft donor and pretransplant recipient Inverse Simpson Index values.

This CDR3 spans 14 amino acids. Per the germline V gene, CDR1 is SGHRS and CDR2 is YFSETQ. The ends lost 4 bases at V and 0 bases at J; junction bases unmatched: 3. Sequencing used immunoSEQ multiplex PCR; TCRdb keeps in-frame clones, though not all of them. This sample yields around 14,000 clones, of which approximately 56% are seen a single time; roughly 10% belongs to the top ten. Sequencing was done on a sample of PBMCs. The receptor was derived from a human donor who either received an allogeneic hematopoietic cell transplant for a myeloid malignancy or was a related donor (not recorded which). Some clones in this sample may be carry-over from other donors' samples. The chain links TRBV5-1 to TRBJ2-7; TRBD1 agrees at 8 bases. DNA for the CDR3: TGCGCCAGCAGCCGCACAGGGGGCTCCTACGAGCAGTACTTC. Translated: CASSRTGGSYEQYF.